This TCR beta chain derives from a study of shared clonotypes between healthy human individuals (dated by TCRdb to about 2020). Regarding the study in general: Three men and two women, aged 18 to 49 years, made up the cohort. For each donor, CD4 naive and CD4 memory were each run on three plates, CD8 naive on two plates, and CD8 memory on one plate. The study deeply sequenced blood TCR repertoires of five healthy adults to estimate repertoire size and the extent of clonotype sharing between individuals. Different laboratories and diverse techniques were used to prepare libraries and sequence TCR repertoires, to increase sequencing depth and limit assay-specific biases. Each donor's leukapheresis produced roughly between about 0.8 and 10 billion PBMCs.

The donors were healthy, HIV-negative adults who had no recently reported acute infections or vaccinations. Every donor was a Caucasian adult living in Nashville, Tennessee, USA. CD4+ T cells were enriched by magnetic negative selection; naive cells were then positively selected on CD45RA, and the negative fraction formed the memory subset. Blood was obtained by leukapheresis, after which PBMCs were separated by Ficoll-Histopaque density gradient centrifugation and cryopreserved in liquid nitrogen vapor phase. Purity and quantity of every magnetically sorted T cell population were checked by analytical flow cytometry. Genomic DNA was isolated from each sorted fraction and quantified by UV absorbance on a Nanodrop 2000c. Using the deep immunoSEQ assay, TCR CDR3 regions were amplified from genomic DNA by multiplex PCR. Genomic DNA extracted from each cell subset was distributed evenly over all wells of several immunoSEQ 96-well plates, and each plate served as one replicate. For sorted subsets, each replicate PCR was loaded with about 0.2 ug genomic DNA, equivalent to some 27,000 T cell genomes. Purified libraries were quantified with a Qubit 3.0 fluorometer, sized on a Bioanalyzer 2100, and re-quantified with the KAPA Library Quantification kit. Every immunoSEQ 96-well plate was sequenced on a dedicated single-read 150-cycle Illumina NextSeq 550 flow cell. In the authors' own workflow: Because the immunoSEQ output included only junctional sequences and no quality scores, the filtering could not be the same as the filtering used for full-length reads. Sequences were annotated with PyIR, a Python wrapper for IgBLAST v1.9, using IMGT germline references to assign V/J genes and CDR3. Reads were filtered out if the reads had weak V/J assignments (E-value above 1e-6), no CDR3, stop codons, out-of-frame junctions, or ambiguous translated residues. V3J clonotypes were defined as sequences sharing an identical inferred V gene, J gene, and CDR3 amino acid sequence. Percentage overlap between repertoires was computed as shared unique clonotypes divided by the size of the smaller repertoire. Repertoire richness was assessed with RTK rarefaction, the Chao1 estimator, and Recon v2.1 estimates of unobserved clonotypes. OLGA was used to compute generation probabilities for all TCRbeta clonotypes that the gDNA method yielded from four donors. As stored in TCRdb, this immuneACCESS dataset retains in-frame rearrangements with V and J assigned. A fraction of the clones does not appear; measured against another copy, unresolved V genes explain less than half of the discrepancy, and the remainder lacks a known reason. V, J and clone size are those of that table, while D and trimming were read from the DNA. For this sample the table gives 2,500,000 or so clones, of which roughly 93% were detected only once. The top ten constitute around 0.37% of the sample.

The CDR1 and CDR2 encoded by the germline V gene are LGHNA and YNFKEQ. There are 15 amino acids in the CDR3, from cysteine to phenylalanine inclusive. Kept here is only the CDR3 DNA, which spans 45 bases and is read in frame from base 1. A distance of 6 bases separates the germline ends of V and J, which lose 0 bases and 0 bases respectively. In its sample, this clone was seen a few times. Its recognized antigen is unknown. No much larger clone is present one base from it, and per-base qualities are unavailable. Broader findings and caveats from the paper: Approximately 4.8% of naive CD4, around 3.6% of naive CD8, about 2.1% of memory CD4, and about 0.4% of memory CD8 clonotypes were shared across a few donors. Sampling was restricted to blood, and TCR repertoires in tissue are likely to differ from TCR repertoires in blood. Estimated clonotype richness was generally larger for naive than for memory subsets. Based on pairwise subsampling, the degree of clonotype sharing among donors was expected to be affected by sequencing depth. Clonotypes shared by all four sorted-subset donors showed higher generation probabilities than non-shared clonotypes. Rarefaction of sorted-subset datasets indicated incomplete sequencing despite the large sequencing depth. Because the study included a small number of donors, the genetic and exposure-history diversity represented was limited.

This sequence was found in a man younger than 30 in good health. Some clones in this sample may be carry-over from other donors' samples. The chain employs TRBV4-2 and TRBJ1-3; a confident D gene designation cannot be given. What was sequenced was naive CD4+ T cells from PBMCs. In light of the paper, this sample's cell subset or site label describes: CD45RA+ positively selected. The nucleotide sequence is TGTGCCAGCAGCCAAGACCACCACTCTGGAAACACCATATATTTT. This codes for CASSQDHHSGNTIYF.